The 23 T cell receptor beta chains below come from one sample, sequenced in a study of blood T cell repertoires in COVID-19. The data were produced by immunoSEQ multiplex PCR, yet TCRdb's version contains in-frame clones alone and is incomplete. The sample carries around 470,000 clones, 80% to 90% recorded once. The specimen was peripheral blood. The receptors were sampled from a young man with COVID-19, enrolled during active disease.

This chain joins TRBV5-6 and TRBJ2-1, with TRBD2 matching over 12 bases. The CDR3 consists of 14 residues. Germline loops: CDR1 SGHDT, CDR2 YYEEEE. Trimming removed 4 bases from V and 7 bases from J; junction bases left unmatched: 3. The CDR3 DNA sequence: TGTGCCAGCAGCCTCCTAGCGGGGGGGAATGAGCAGTTCTTC. Translated: CASSLLAGGNEQFF.

The chain combines TRBV2 with TRBJ1-2; D uncertain. The CDR3 consists of 13 residues. Germline loops: CDR1 SNHLY, CDR2 FYNNEI. Trimming shortened V by 5 bases and J by 0 bases, and 7 bases separated the two germline ends. CDR3 nucleotide sequence: TGTGCCAGCAGTCCCCAGTCTAACTATGGCTACACCTTC. It codes for CASSPQSNYGYTF.

J is TRBJ2-1 and V is TRBV5-1; D may be TRBD2 (6 bases). CDR1 and CDR2 (germline): SGHRS, YFSETQ. The V end was cut by 0 bases, the J end by 8 bases, with 9 bases between. This CDR3 contains 13 residues. The CDR3 loop is CASSLVPGDEQFF. Written as DNA, the CDR3 is TGCGCCAGCAGCTTGGTCCCGGGGGATGAGCAGTTCTTC.

This chain links TRBV6-6 with TRBJ1-1, with 8 bases aligning to TRBD1. The CDR3 is made up of 14 amino acids. Trimming removed 3 bases from V and 4 bases from J; junction bases left unmatched: 4. CDR1 and CDR2 from the germline V gene are MNHNY and SVGAGI (reference sequence). In nucleotides, the CDR3 is TGTGCCAGCAGTTATCTAGGACAGGGCACTGAAGCTTTCTTT. Translation: CASSYLGQGTEAFF.

As concerns this clone: Other nucleotide sequences in the sample specify the same CDR3. The chain employs TRBV7-9 and TRBJ2-5; D may be TRBD1 (5 bases). Trimming cost V 2 bases and J 5 bases, with 9 bases left between them. The CDR3 consists of 13 residues. The germline CDR1 and CDR2 sequences are SEHNR and FQNEAQ (reference sequence). CDR3 sequence reads: CASSLLGAETQYF. In DNA form, the CDR3 reads TGTGCCAGCAGCTTACTAGGGGCTGAGACCCAGTACTTC.

This clone was seen once. J is TRBJ1-6 and V is TRBV2; no definite D call. Germline V CDR1 and CDR2: SNHLY, FYNNEI. The CDR3 is made up of 13 amino acids. Trimming removed 8 bases at V and 3 bases at J, with 8 bases between. This CDR3 reads CASSPFYNSPLHF. For the CDR3, the DNA is TGTGCCAGCTCTCCGTTCTATAATTCACCCCTCCACTTT.

The CDR3, as DNA: TGCGCCCGCGGGGGACTAGCGGGGGGGCGGACCGGGGAGCTGTTTTTT. Its translation is CARGGLAGGRTGELFF. This chain uses TRBV10-2 with TRBJ2-2; 16 positions agree with TRBD2. J gave up 5 bases and V 11 bases, and 8 bases lay outside the gene matches. The CDR3 totals 16 residues. Germline V lookup: CDR1 WSHSY, CDR2 SAAADI.

CDR3 bases: TGTGCCAGTAGTATTTCAGGTGCGCAGGATGAAGCTTTCTTT. Translated, it gives CASSISGAQDEAFF. The chain links TRBV19 to TRBJ1-1, with D unclear. The CDR3 has 14 residues. Germline assignment: CDR1 LNHDA and CDR2 SQIVND (reference sequence). The ends were cut back, 3 bases at V and 7 bases at J, with 15 bases in the middle.

This clone was detected ten times or more. The rearrangement uses TRBV5-4 and TRBJ1-1; 7 nucleotides agree with TRBD1. Germline loops: CDR1 SGHNT, CDR2 YYREEE (reference sequence). This CDR3 has 15 amino acids. The trim removed 4 bases at V and 2 bases at J, leaving 8 bases unmatched. The CDR3 DNA follows: TGTGCCAGCAGCGCCCCGGGACAGAGAAACACTGAAGCTTTCTTT. As protein: CASSAPGQRNTEAFF.

CDR3 in amino acids: CASSLAGGANTGELFF. CDR3 DNA sequence: TGTGCCAGCAGCTTGGCAGGGGGCGCAAACACCGGGGAGCTGTTTTTT. The V call is TRBV5-4, the J call TRBJ2-2; 8 bases fit TRBD1. This CDR3 has 16 amino acids. Germline CDR1 and CDR2: SGHNT and YYREEE (reference sequence). V shed 0 bases, J shed 2 bases, and the junction held 3 bases outside the gene matches.

The V and J genes are TRBV6-2 or TRBV6-3 and TRBJ2-7, with 9 bases matching TRBD1. Trimming cost V 4 bases and J 5 bases; bases outside gene matches: 6. The CDR3 has 14 amino acids. Germline assignment: CDR1 MNHEY and CDR2 SVGEGT. The CDR3 bases are TGTGCCAGCAGTTGGGACAGGGCGAGCGACGAGCAGTACTTC. Its protein is CASSWDRASDEQYF.

The rearrangement joins TRBV5-4 to TRBJ2-5, with TRBD2 identical over 8 bases. Per the germline V gene, CDR1 is SGHNT and CDR2 is YYREEE (reference sequence). This CDR3 region has 15 residues. V lost 4 bases and J lost 5; bases outside the gene matches: 10. CDR3 nucleotides: TGTGCCAGCAGCCCAGCGGGAGTGGGCGTCGAGACCCAGTACTTC. Translated: CASSPAGVGVETQYF.

This chain joins TRBV6-1 and TRBJ1-2; 9 nucleotides align to TRBD1. V lost 2 bases to trimming and J lost 6 bases; unmatched junction nucleotides: 4. Germline V gives CDR1 MNHNS, CDR2 SASEGT. The CDR3 sequence is 14 residues long. The CDR3 coding sequence is TGTGCCAGCAGTGAAAAGGGACAGGGCGATGGCTACACCTTC. Translation gives CASSEKGQGDGYTF.

This clone came up once. The genes are TRBV5-6 and TRBJ2-7, with D hard to call. Germline values: CDR1 SGHDT, CDR2 YYEEEE. This CDR3 region has 15 residues. With 2 bases removed from V and 2 bases from J, the gap between germline ends came to 14 bases. The CDR3 reads CASSLRFRGPYEQYF. The CDR3 DNA sequence: TGTGCCAGCAGCTTAAGATTTCGCGGCCCCTACGAGCAGTACTTC.

This clone occurred a few times. The chain carries TRBV5-6 and TRBJ2-7; TRBD2 is a possible D gene (5 bases). This CDR3 spans 13 amino acids. Trimming removed 0 bases from V and 3 bases from J, with 7 bases in between. Germline CDR1 SGHDT, CDR2 YYEEEE. The CDR3 region is CASSLGEGYEQYF. For the CDR3, the DNA is TGTGCCAGCAGCTTGGGAGAGGGCTACGAGCAGTACTTC.

V usage is TRBV4-2 and J usage is TRBJ2-7; D may be TRBD2 (5 bases). Trimming removed 0 bases from V and 3 bases from J, with 12 bases in between. The CDR3 consists of 15 residues. Germline CDR1 reads LGHNA; CDR2 reads YNFKEQ. For the CDR3, the DNA is TGTGCCAGCAGCCAAGAGCATCGAGCGGTCTACGAGCAGTACTTC. Its protein is CASSQEHRAVYEQYF.

This chain uses TRBV7-3 with TRBJ2-1; 13 nucleotides agree with TRBD2. V lost 5 bases and J lost 8; bases outside the gene matches: 9. Germline CDR1 SGHTA, CDR2 FQGTGA. The CDR3 length is 16 residues. CDR3 region: CASSTYGTSGTHEQFF. CDR3 nucleotides: TGTGCCAGCAGCACGTACGGGACTAGCGGGACCCATGAGCAGTTCTTC.

The V call is TRBV18, the J call TRBJ2-7; D is unclear. The CDR3 covers 14 residues. V lost 4 bases to trimming and J lost 7 bases, with 17 bases between them. CDR1 is KGHSH, CDR2 LQKENI, per germline. The CDR3 DNA reads TGTGCCAGCTCACTACAAAACAGTGCCGGAGAGCAGTACTTC. Protein: CASSLQNSAGEQYF.

The V gene is TRBV6-1, the J gene TRBJ2-1; 7 bases map to TRBD1. This CDR3 contains 16 residues. CDR1 is MNHNS, CDR2 SASEGT, per germline. V shed 2 bases, J shed 2 bases, and the junction held 6 bases outside the gene matches. The DNA for the CDR3 is TGTGCCAGCAGTGAAAGGGGGCGTCCCCCCTACAATGAGCAGTTCTTC. This sequence encodes CASSERGRPPYNEQFF.

J is TRBJ1-1 and V is TRBV6-6; 8 bases align to TRBD1. The CDR3 length is 15 residues. CDR1 is MNHNY and CDR2 is SVGAGI in the germline V gene (reference sequence). The junction had 3 bases not matched to a gene; V was cut back by 2 bases and J by 1 base. The CDR3 region is CASSYPGQGNTEAFF. In DNA form, the CDR3 reads TGTGCCAGCAGTTACCCCGGACAGGGGAACACTGAAGCTTTCTTT.

The chain is built from TRBV11-2 and TRBJ2-5; no clear D. The CDR3 is 14 residues long. V was cut by 2 bases and J by 2 bases, with 9 bases left in between. Per germline, CDR1 SGHAT and CDR2 FQNNGV. The CDR3 sequence: CASSLPGGQETQYF. The CDR3 nucleotides read TGTGCCAGCAGCTTACCCGGCGGACAAGAGACCCAGTACTTC.

The CDR3 DNA is TGTGCCAGCAGCTTAGCCGGGACAGGCGAGCAGTACTTC. It specifies CASSLAGTGEQYF. The chain couples TRBV7-9 to TRBJ2-7, with 8 bases matching TRBD1. Trimming removed 0 bases from V and 6 bases from J; junction bases left unmatched: 1. Germline V gene data show CDR1 as SEHNR and CDR2 as FQNEAQ (reference sequence). The CDR3 loop spans 13 amino acids.

This clone was recorded only once. The chain is built from TRBV2 and TRBJ2-1, with 7 bases matching TRBD2. This CDR3 region has 15 residues. V shed 6 bases, J shed 4 bases, and the junction held 9 bases outside the gene matches. The germline gives CDR1 SNHLY, CDR2 FYNNEI. The CDR3 nucleotides read TGTGCCAGCAGGTATTCGGCTAGCGGATACAATGAGCAGTTCTTC. It specifies CASRYSASGYNEQFF.